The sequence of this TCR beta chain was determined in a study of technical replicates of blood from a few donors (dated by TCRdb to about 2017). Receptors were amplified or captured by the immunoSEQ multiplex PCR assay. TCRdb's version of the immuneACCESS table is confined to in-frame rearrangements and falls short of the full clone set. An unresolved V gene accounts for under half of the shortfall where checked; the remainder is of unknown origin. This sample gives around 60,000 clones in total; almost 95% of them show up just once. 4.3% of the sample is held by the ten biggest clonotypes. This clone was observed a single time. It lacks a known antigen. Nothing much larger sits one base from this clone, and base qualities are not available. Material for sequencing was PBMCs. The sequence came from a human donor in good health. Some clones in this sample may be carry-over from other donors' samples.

The nucleotide sequence reads TGTGCCAGCAGTGACAGGGGCTCTGAAAAACTGTTTTTT. Its translation reads: CASSDRGSEKLFF. The V gene is TRBV6-4 and the J gene is TRBJ1-4, and perhaps TRBD1 as D gene, on 5 matching bases. The germline V gene yields MRHNA for CDR1 and SNTAGT for CDR2. V lost 2 bases and J lost 7 bases; the stretch between them is 8 bases long. The CDR3 sequence holds 13 residues, the cysteine and phenylalanine included. The only DNA kept is the CDR3, 39 bases in frame from the first base.